A selection of T cell receptor beta chains follows, all from one sample in a study of STAT5B mutations in CD4+ large granular lymphocyte leukemia. TCRdb keeps only in-frame clones here, not all; method: immunoSEQ multiplex PCR. The table lists about 30,000 clones, around 85% of them singletons. What was sequenced was CD4+ T cells from blood buffy coats. These receptors all come from a human donor in good health. Each CDR3 is given with its conserved first and last residue. A D gene is named only where the DNA matches it firmly. Clone sizes are given selectively: once, few, many, or a class where the clone is expanded.

d_call	v_call	j_call	cdr3_length	clone_size	cdr3_aa	cdr3_nt
NA	TRBV6-6	TRBJ1-5	16	few	CASRKVRQGNNQPQHF	TGTGCCAGCAGGAAGGTCAGGCAGGGGAACAATCAGCCCCAGCATTTT
TRBD2	TRBV6-5	TRBJ2-5	16	NA	CASSSGLAGQQETQYF	TGTGCCAGCAGTTCCGGACTAGCGGGCCAACAAGAGACCCAGTACTTC
TRBD2	TRBV7-6	TRBJ2-1	15	NA	CASSARLAGAFEQFF	TGTGCCAGCAGCGCGAGACTAGCGGGAGCTTTTGAGCAGTTCTTC
TRBD2	TRBV5-4	TRBJ2-1	15	NA	CASSPARGGYNEQFF	TGTGCCAGCAGCCCGGCTCGCGGGGGGTACAATGAGCAGTTCTTC
TRBD1	TRBV11-3	TRBJ2-3	17	NA	CASSTPDRGLGTDTQYF	TGTGCCAGCAGCACTCCGGACAGGGGGCTTGGTACAGATACGCAGTATTTT
NA	TRBV11-2	TRBJ1-2	12	NA	CASSFEGYGYTF	TGTGCCAGCAGCTTTGAAGGCTATGGCTACACCTTC
TRBD2	TRBV5-4	TRBJ2-5	16	NA	CASSLSVGQGGETQYF	TGTGCCAGCAGCTTGTCTGTTGGGCAGGGAGGGGAGACCCAGTACTTC
NA	TRBV30	TRBJ2-7	13	NA	CAWRLEGAGEQYF	TGTGCCTGGAGATTGGAGGGGGCGGGCGAGCAGTACTTC
NA	TRBV19	TRBJ1-2	15	NA	CASSFLQKAIYGYTF	TGTGCCAGTAGTTTTTTACAGAAAGCGATCTATGGCTACACCTTC
TRBD1	TRBV2	TRBJ2-2	16	NA	CASRLRTGGLGGELFF	TGTGCCAGCAGGCTACGGACAGGGGGCTTGGGCGGGGAGCTGTTTTTT
TRBD2	TRBV6-5	TRBJ2-2	16	few	CASSFRTSGRTGELFF	TGTGCCAGCAGTTTCCGGACTAGCGGGAGAACCGGGGAGCTGTTTTTT
TRBD1	TRBV28	TRBJ1-5	14	once	CASSQTGGSQPQHF	TGTGCCAGCAGCCAAACAGGGGGCAGCCAGCCCCAGCATTTT
NA	TRBV10-3	TRBJ2-1	13	NA	CAISVGLHNEQFF	TGTGCCATCAGTGTTGGGTTGCACAATGAGCAGTTCTTC
NA	TRBV5-1	TRBJ2-5	16	NA	CASSLGARGFEETQYF	TGCGCCAGCAGCTTGGGAGCTAGGGGGTTCGAAGAGACCCAGTACTTC
NA	TRBV11-3	TRBJ2-1	16	NA	CASSLGARTSYNEQFF	TGTGCCAGCAGCTTAGGGGCCCGGACATCCTACAATGAGCAGTTCTTC
NA	TRBV7-2	TRBJ1-1	13	NA	CASSFSPDTEAFF	TGTGCCAGCAGCTTTTCCCCGGATACTGAAGCTTTCTTT
NA	TRBV19	TRBJ2-5	13	NA	CASSMTRGVTQYF	TGTGCCAGTAGTATGACTAGAGGGGTGACCCAGTACTTC
NA	TRBV6-5	TRBJ1-6	14	NA	CASSYESYNSPLHF	TGTGCCAGCAGTTACGAGTCTTATAATTCACCCCTCCACTTT
TRBD2	TRBV27	TRBJ2-7	12	NA	CASRTRTSLQYF	TGTGCCAGCAGGACACGGACTAGCCTGCAGTACTTC
TRBD1	TRBV6-4	TRBJ2-2	14	once	CASSGTGNTGELFF	TGTGCCAGCAGCGGGACAGGGAACACCGGGGAGCTGTTTTTT
TRBD1	TRBV2	TRBJ1-3	15	NA	CASRGQGVSGNTIYF	TGTGCCAGCAGGGGACAGGGAGTCTCTGGAAACACCATATATTTT
NA	TRBV5-6	TRBJ1-5	15	NA	CASSLNRLVNQPQHF	TGTGCCAGCAGCTTGAACAGGTTGGTCAATCAGCCCCAGCATTTT
TRBD1	TRBV7-8	TRBJ1-5	16	few	CASSPWADRLIQPQHF	TGTGCCAGCAGCCCGTGGGCGGACAGGTTGATTCAGCCCCAGCATTTT
TRBD2	TRBV5-1	TRBJ2-3	17	few	CASSLWSSGGFADTQYF	TGCGCCAGCAGCTTGTGGAGTAGCGGGGGTTTCGCAGATACGCAGTATTTT
NA	TRBV6-1	TRBJ1-4	13	NA	CAIQGRENEKLFF	TGTGCCATCCAGGGCAGGGAGAATGAAAAACTGTTTTTT
NA	TRBV29-1	TRBJ1-2	17	NA	CSVEVQDGRGTFHGYTF	TGCAGCGTTGAAGTTCAGGATGGCAGGGGAACCTTCCATGGCTACACCTTC